The present T cell receptor beta chain was sequenced within a study of Graves' ophthalmopathy and Graves' hyperthyroidism. Turning to the study itself: Peripheral blood (taken before any treatment) was collected at initial diagnosis.

The CDR3 is 15 amino acids. Germline assignment: CDR1 SGHTA and CDR2 FQGNSA. This clonotype occurred many times. The junction departs from germline at one end; a sequencing error may be responsible. RNA transcripts were the source from which TCR beta CDR3 regions were amplified. First-round RT-PCR employed HTBI primers, with a second-round multiplex PCR after it. MiXCR, run by TCRdb on the multiplex PCR reads, gives a single entry per CDR3 protein. The table has some 400,000 distinct CDR3 sequences, around 17% seen once. The chain couples TRBV7-2 to TRBJ2-5; 9 bases are shared with TRBD2. The receptor was derived from a woman in her late teens or twenties with Graves' ophthalmopathy. What was sequenced was peripheral blood. The chain's CDR3 is CASSLAGRGGETQYF. As DNA, the CDR3 is TGTGCCAGCAGCCTAGCGGGAAGAGGGGGGGAGACCCAGTACTTC.